This T cell receptor beta chain is drawn from a study of blood T cell repertoires in COVID-19. For the study at large: PBMCs, B-cell-depleted T cells, or T cells were the source of the cDNA or gDNA that made up the material.

As originally analysed: Scientists estimated how many nucleated cells there were by amplifying reference gene primers. This table comes from immunoSEQ multiplex PCR, and its TCRdb copy is limited to in-frame clones, with some not included. For V, J and clone size, that table is used; D and trimming come from the DNA. The sample has just under 350,000 clones; 65% to 85% are singletons. The CDR3 has 11 amino acids. Trimming shortened V by 5 bases and J by 5 bases, and 7 bases separated the two germline ends. CDR1 is SGHRS and CDR2 is YFSETQ in the germline V gene. The chain uses TRBV5-1 and TRBJ1-1, with D possibly being TRBD1 (5 bases). Specimen: peripheral blood. The TCR sequence derives from a man aged 25 to 40 with active or convalescent COVID-19. CDR3 in amino acids: CASRGVTEAFF. The CDR3 DNA sequence: TGCGCCAGCAGAGGGGTAACTGAAGCTTTCTTT.